The rows below give T cell receptor beta chains drawn from one sample of a study of T cell responses to AZD1222 COVID-19 vaccine. Sequencing used immunoSEQ multiplex PCR; TCRdb keeps in-frame clones, though not all of them. The top ten hold roughly 11% of the sample, which has 75,000 to 95,000 clones, over 75% seen once. This material consisted of peripheral blood, taken on day 0 of AZD1222 vaccination. The receptors come from an adult in good health. The CDR3 runs from the conserved cysteine through the conserved F or W. A D gene is named only where the DNA matches it firmly. A row's size may be missing; if present it is once, few, many or a size class.

TRBJ2-5,.,.,TRBV10-3,TGTGCCATCAGTGAGCAGACAGGGACTTGGGAGACCCAGTACTTC,CAISEQTGTWETQYF
TRBJ1-5,few,.,TRBV6-5,TGTGCCAGCAGTTACTCCGGCGAGGGAAAGCCCCAGCATTTT,CASSYSGEGKPQHF
TRBJ2-3,once,.,TRBV5-1,TGCGCCAGCACTCCCCTTGATGGAATGGCAGATACGCAGTATTTT,CASTPLDGMADTQYF
TRBJ1-3,.,.,TRBV6-5,TGTGCCAGCAGTAAGGACAGCCGCTCTGGAAACACCATATATTTT,CASSKDSRSGNTIYF
TRBJ2-7,few,.,TRBV6-1,TGTGCCAGCAGTGAAGGTGGACAGCCTTACGAGCAGTACTTC,CASSEGGQPYEQYF
TRBJ1-4,once,TRBD1,TRBV18,TGTGCCAGCTCACTACAGGGGGCGCGAGGCGAAAAACTGTTTTTT,CASSLQGARGEKLFF
TRBJ2-3,.,.,TRBV6-6,TGTGCCAGCAGTTGGGCGGACTTGAAGAGCACAGATACGCAGTATTTT,CASSWADLKSTDTQYF
TRBJ2-5,.,.,TRBV6-5,TGTGCCAGCAGTTCGGGTTTCGAGACCCAGTACTTC,CASSSGFETQYF
TRBJ1-1,.,.,TRBV10-3,TGTGCCATCAGTGAGTCCGGGGAGAGAGCTTTCTTT,CAISESGERAFF
TRBJ1-3,few,TRBD1,TRBV11-2,TGTGCCAGCAGCGGACAGGGGAGGCCTGGAAACACCATATATTTT,CASSGQGRPGNTIYF
TRBJ1-5,.,.,TRBV6-5,TGTGCCAGCGGCCGGACTTTTCAGCCCCAGCATTTT,CASGRTFQPQHF
TRBJ2-1,.,TRBD2,TRBV28,TGTGCCAGCAGCTCTTGGACTAGCGGATACAATGAGCAGTTCTTC,CASSSWTSGYNEQFF
TRBJ1-1,large,TRBD1,TRBV3-1/TRBV3-2,TGTGCCAGCAGCCCGACAGGGGCTGAAGCTTTCTTT,CASSPTGAEAFF
TRBJ2-1,.,.,TRBV6-5,TGTGCCAGCATCCCCGGAGAGATGAATGAGCAGTTCTTC,CASIPGEMNEQFF
TRBJ2-1,once,TRBD2,TRBV7-6,TGTGCCAGCAGCCCCAGCCCCGGGACTAGAGGCTACAATGAGCAGTTCTTC,CASSPSPGTRGYNEQFF
TRBJ1-1,few,.,TRBV5-1,TGCGCCAGCAGCGCCAACAGGGTGAGGAACACTGAAGCTTTCTTT,CASSANRVRNTEAFF
TRBJ2-5,.,.,TRBV19,TGTGCCAGTAGTTCCTACAGGGTTTGGGGAGAGACCCAGTACTTC,CASSSYRVWGETQYF
TRBJ2-1,.,TRBD2,TRBV3-1/TRBV3-2,TGTGCCAGCAGCCTCCTCGGGGGGACCTACAATGAGCAGTTCTTC,CASSLLGGTYNEQFF
TRBJ1-2,.,.,TRBV19,TGTGCCAGTTTCCGGGGAATCGGGGGCTACACCTTC,CASFRGIGGYTF
TRBJ2-3,once,.,TRBV24-1,TGTGCCACCAGTGACCCTACTAGTGCGGATACGCAGTATTTT,CATSDPTSADTQYF
TRBJ1-5,.,.,TRBV20-1,TGCAGTGCTAGTTACGGTTCGGGGCTTCGGAGTCAGCCCCAGCATTTT,CSASYGSGLRSQPQHF
TRBJ1-3,.,.,TRBV9,TGTGCCAGCAGCCAAGGCGGGGAGTCGTACGTAGGCACCATATATTTT,CASSQGGESYVGTIYF
TRBJ2-7,.,TRBD1,TRBV30,TGTGCCTGGAGGTCCGGACAGGAGACCTACGAGCAGTACTTC,CAWRSGQETYEQYF
TRBJ1-2,.,.,TRBV30,TGTGCCTGGACCGCGGACACCACCAGGCGTGGCTACACCTTC,CAWTADTTRRGYTF
TRBJ1-2,.,TRBD1,TRBV5-6,TGTGCCAGCAGCTTCCGACAGGGGAGGGGCTACACCTTC,CASSFRQGRGYTF